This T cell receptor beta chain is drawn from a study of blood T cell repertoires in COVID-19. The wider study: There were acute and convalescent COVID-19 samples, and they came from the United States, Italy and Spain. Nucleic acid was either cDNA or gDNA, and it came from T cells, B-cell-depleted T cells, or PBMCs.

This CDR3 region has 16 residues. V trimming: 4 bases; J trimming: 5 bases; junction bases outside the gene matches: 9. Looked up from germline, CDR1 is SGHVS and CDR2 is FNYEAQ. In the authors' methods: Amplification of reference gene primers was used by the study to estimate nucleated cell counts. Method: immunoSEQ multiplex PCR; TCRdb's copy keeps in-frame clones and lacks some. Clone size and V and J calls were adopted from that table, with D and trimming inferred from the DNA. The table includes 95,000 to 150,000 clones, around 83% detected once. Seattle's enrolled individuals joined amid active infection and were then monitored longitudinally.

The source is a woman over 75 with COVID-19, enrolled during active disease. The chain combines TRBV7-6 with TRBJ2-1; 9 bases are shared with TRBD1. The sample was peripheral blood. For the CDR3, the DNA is TGTGCCAGCAGCTACTCCGGGACAGGGATAAACAATGAGCAGTTCTTC. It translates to CASSYSGTGINNEQFF. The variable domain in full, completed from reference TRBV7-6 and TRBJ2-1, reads GAGVSQSPRYKVTKRGQDVALRCDPISGHVSLYWYRQALGQGPEFLTYFNYEAQQDKSGLPNDRFSAERPEGSISTLTIQRTEQRDSAMYRCASSYSGTGINNEQFFGPGTRLTVL.